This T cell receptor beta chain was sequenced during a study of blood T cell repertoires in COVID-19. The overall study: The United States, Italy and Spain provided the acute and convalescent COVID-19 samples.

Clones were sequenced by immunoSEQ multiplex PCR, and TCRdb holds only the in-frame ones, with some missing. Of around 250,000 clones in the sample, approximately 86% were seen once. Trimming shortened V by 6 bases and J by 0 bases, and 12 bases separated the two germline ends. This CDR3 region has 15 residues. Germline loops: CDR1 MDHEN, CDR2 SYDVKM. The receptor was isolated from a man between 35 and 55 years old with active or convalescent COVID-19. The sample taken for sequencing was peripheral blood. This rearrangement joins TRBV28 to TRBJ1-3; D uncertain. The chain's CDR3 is CASSPPRSSGNTIYF. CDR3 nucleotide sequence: TGTGCCAGCAGCCCACCCCGGAGCTCTGGAAACACCATATATTTT.